What follows are 17 T cell receptor beta chains derived from one specimen sequenced in a study of blood T cell repertoires in COVID-19. The assay was immunoSEQ multiplex PCR, and TCRdb's table has in-frame clones only and misses some. The sample includes 99,000 or so clones, about four fifths of them seen just once. The specimen was peripheral blood. All receptors derive from a woman of 80 years or more with active or convalescent COVID-19.

The rearrangement uses TRBV11-2 and TRBJ2-5, with D uncertain. Trimming shortened V by 4 bases and J by 5 bases, and 5 bases separated the two germline ends. The germline gives CDR1 SGHAT, CDR2 FQNNGV. The CDR3 runs to 11 residues. The CDR3 DNA follows: TGTGCCAGCAGCTGGGCCGAGACCCAGTACTTC. Translated: CASSWAETQYF.

The chain has TRBV4-1 and TRBJ1-3; no reliable D call. This CDR3 contains 12 residues. Trimming took off 4 bases at V and 1 base at J, with 2 bases between the two ends. CDR1 is MGHRA and CDR2 is YSYEKL in the germline V gene. CDR3 sequence (DNA): TGCGCCAGCAGCCTATCTGGAAACACCATATATTTT. This translates into CASSLSGNTIYF.

This sequence joins TRBV5-1 and TRBJ2-3; D may be TRBD2 (5 bases). Germline V gene data show CDR1 as SGHRS and CDR2 as YFSETQ. The CDR3 runs to 16 residues. Trimming removed 6 bases at V and 8 bases at J, with 25 bases between. The CDR3 sequence is CASTEGSSIDSGTQYF. The CDR3 DNA reads TGCGCCAGCACAGAGGGATCCTCCATAGACTCTGGTACGCAGTATTTT.

The chain couples TRBV7-9 to TRBJ2-3; D possibly corresponds to TRBD1 (5 bases). The germline V and J ends were trimmed by 2 bases and 0 bases, with 15 bases remaining between them. Per germline, CDR1 SEHNR and CDR2 FQNEAQ (reference sequence). This CDR3 comprises 17 residues. CDR3 coding DNA: TGTGCCAGCAGCTTACGGGTTCGGCCAGGGAGCACAGATACGCAGTATTTT. Its translation: CASSLRVRPGSTDTQYF.

The rearrangement joins TRBV5-6 to TRBJ2-3, with 10 bases fitting TRBD2. CDR3 length equals 18 residues. CDR1 is SGHDT, CDR2 YYEEEE, per germline. V shed 3 bases and J 3 bases; nucleotides not matched to a gene: 13. CDR3 nucleotide sequence: TGTGCCAGCAGCTGGACCTTCTTAGCGGGAGGAGGGACAGATACGCAGTATTTT. Protein sequence: CASSWTFLAGGGTDTQYF.

This clone was counted between two and nine times. This chain connects TRBV28 to TRBJ1-2; no definite D call. With 8 bases removed from V and 4 bases from J, the gap between germline ends came to 5 bases. The CDR3 loop spans 10 amino acids. The germline V gene has CDR1 MDHEN and CDR2 SYDVKM. This CDR3 is CASGGYGYTF. The CDR3 coding sequence is TGTGCCAGCGGAGGCTATGGCTACACCTTC.

This clone was recorded a few times. The chain uses TRBV28 and TRBJ1-3; 8 bases agree with TRBD1. CDR3 length: 16 amino acids. Germline CDR1 MDHEN, CDR2 SYDVKM. V trimming: 4 bases; J trimming: 2 bases; junction bases outside the gene matches: 7. The CDR3 loop reads CASSSGGTGTGNTIYF. In DNA form, the CDR3 reads TGTGCCAGCAGTTCTGGGGGGACAGGAACTGGAAACACCATATATTTT.

This clone was counted once. CDR3 DNA sequence: TGTGCCAGCAGCGTAAGACAGGGGACGGATACGCAGTATTTT. As protein: CASSVRQGTDTQYF. V and J are TRBV9 and TRBJ2-3, with 8 bases that match TRBD1. The CDR3 contains 14 residues. V was pared by 1 base and J by 6 bases, with 4 bases of the junction left unmatched. CDR1 SGDLS and CDR2 YYNGEE come from the germline V gene.

This sequence joins TRBV29-1 and TRBJ1-5; tentative D call: TRBD1 (6 bases). Germline values: CDR1 SQVTM, CDR2 ANQGSEA. The CDR3 has 15 residues. Trimming stripped 7 bases from V and 2 bases from J, with 18 bases between. CDR3 sequence reads: CSATETGFGNQPQHF. The CDR3, as DNA: TGCAGCGCCACCGAAACAGGGTTTGGCAATCAGCCCCAGCATTTT.

The chain carries TRBV30 and TRBJ1-5, with no clear D. The CDR3 contains 13 residues. Germline V gene data show CDR1 as GTSNPN and CDR2 as SVGIG (reference sequence). The ends were cut back, 0 bases at V and 5 bases at J, with 8 bases in the middle. CDR3 sequence reads: CAWSVQRDQPQHF. As DNA, the CDR3 is TGTGCCTGGAGTGTACAGAGAGATCAGCCCCAGCATTTT.

This clone appeared a few times. The chain carries TRBV30 and TRBJ1-2; D is possibly TRBD1 (6 bases). V was trimmed by 1 base and J by 1 base, leaving 13 bases between them. The germline V gene encodes CDR1 GTSNPN and CDR2 SVGIG (reference sequence). This CDR3 spans 15 amino acids. The CDR3 nucleotides read TGTGCCTGGAGTGAGGACAGAATTAATAACTATGGCTACACCTTC. This codes for CAWSEDRINNYGYTF.

This sequence joins TRBV15 and TRBJ1-5; D gene uncertain. The germline gives CDR1 LNHNV, CDR2 YYDKDF (reference sequence). V was pared by 1 base and J by 3 bases, with 7 bases between. The CDR3 has 14 amino acids. The CDR3 nucleotides are TGTGCCACCAGCAGAGTCACAGCCAATCAGCCCCAGCATTTT. Translated: CATSRVTANQPQHF. Variable domain in full (rest from reference TRBV15 and TRBJ1-5): DAMVIQNPRYQVTQFGKPVTLSCSQTLNHNVMYWYQQKSSQAPKLLFHYYDKDFNNEADTPDNFQSRRPNTSFCFLDIRSPGLGDTAMYLCATSRVTANQPQHFGDGTRLSIL.

The V call is TRBV20-1, the J call TRBJ2-7; D possibly corresponds to TRBD2 (5 bases). The CDR3 runs 10 residues. With 5 bases removed from V and 3 bases from J, the gap between germline ends came to 5 bases. Germline V gene lookup returns CDR1 DFQATT and CDR2 SNEGSKA (reference sequence). CDR3 DNA: TGCAGTGCTCGGGGCTACGAGCAGTACTTC. It codes for CSARGYEQYF.

The chain recombines TRBV30 with TRBJ1-5; D uncertain. The CDR3 covers 14 residues. Germline CDR1 reads GTSNPN; CDR2 reads SVGIG (reference sequence). V lost 0 bases and J 6 bases, leaving 12 bases between the germline ends. CDR3 in amino acids: CAWSVGGLRQPQHF. CDR3 DNA sequence: TGTGCCTGGAGTGTAGGAGGGCTACGTCAGCCCCAGCATTTT.

The gene calls are TRBV20-1 and TRBJ1-2, with no clear D. Germline assignment: CDR1 DFQATT and CDR2 SNEGSKA (reference sequence). The CDR3 consists of 14 residues. Trimming shortened V by 3 bases and J by 2 bases, and 13 bases separated the two germline ends. CDR3 sequence reads: CSASPTDLNYGYTF. DNA for the CDR3: TGCAGTGCTAGTCCAACAGACCTAAACTATGGCTACACCTTC.

The chain uses TRBV30 and TRBJ2-1, with TRBD1 matching 8 bases. This CDR3 contains 15 residues. V shed 2 bases, J shed 2 bases, and the junction held 5 bases outside the gene matches. Germline loops: CDR1 GTSNPN, CDR2 SVGIG (reference sequence). The CDR3 sequence: CAWSLGTGPYNEQFF. The CDR3 DNA sequence: TGTGCCTGGAGTTTAGGGACAGGCCCCTACAATGAGCAGTTCTTC.

The chain employs TRBV5-4 and TRBJ2-7, with a weak D call TRBD1 (6 bases). CDR3 length: 12 residues. CDR1 and CDR2 (germline): SGHNT, YYREEE (reference sequence). The V and J ends lost 4 bases and 6 bases respectively, with 11 bases between them. The DNA of the CDR3 is TGTGCCAGCAGCAAGGACAGTAGCGAGCAGTACTTC. This translates into CASSKDSSEQYF.